The 22 T cell receptor beta chains below all came from one sample that was sequenced in a study of CD8 T cells in Susac syndrome. Random hexamers were used to reverse transcribe roughly 0.45 to 1 ug of RNA. TCRdb re-analysed the immunoSEQ multiplex PCR reads in MiXCR, keeping a single row per CDR3 protein. Among some 200,000 distinct CDR3 sequences listed, over 85% were seen once. The sample taken for sequencing was CD4+ T cells from PBMCs. The receptors were sampled from a human donor in good health.

To note about this clonotype: The junction and the germline gene differ at one end; a read error may be behind it. The rearrangement uses TRBV19 and TRBJ1-2; TRBD1 aligns across 7 bases. The germline gives CDR1 LNHDA, CDR2 SQIVND (reference sequence). The CDR3 is 14 amino acids. The chain's CDR3 is CASSGQVHYYRYTF. CDR3 coding DNA: TGTGCCAGTAGCGGACAGGTGCATTACTATCGCTACACCTTC.

This clonotype appeared a single time. V and J are TRBV6-5 and TRBJ2-7; TRBD1 matches 11 bases. The CDR3 runs 14 residues. The germline V gene has CDR1 MNHEY and CDR2 SVGAGI. Trimming removed 5 bases from V and 7 bases from J; junction bases left unmatched: 7. CDR3 DNA sequence: TGTGCCAGCAGTACGGACAGGGGGCTGGGTGAGCAGTACTTC. Encoded protein: CASSTDRGLGEQYF.

This chain uses TRBV30 with TRBJ2-3; D uncertain. Per the germline V gene, CDR1 is GTSNPN and CDR2 is SVGIG (reference sequence). The CDR3 is made up of 12 amino acids. CDR3 DNA: TGTGCTGTCGACCCAAACACAGATACGCAGTATTTT. Residues: CAVDPNTDTQYF.

The rearrangement uses TRBV12-3 or TRBV12-4 and TRBJ2-1; 11 positions agree with TRBD2. The V segment lost 4 bases and the J segment 7 bases; nucleotides outside the gene matches: 6. The CDR3 covers 15 residues. DNA of the CDR3: TGTGCCAGCAGTTCATCTAGCGGGAGGAGGAATGAGCAGTTCTTC. As protein: CASSSSSGRRNEQFF.

The chain is built from TRBV20-1 and TRBJ2-7, with D unresolved. The ends were cut back, 5 bases at V and 0 bases at J, with 11 bases in the middle. The CDR3 has 13 amino acids. The germline V gene encodes CDR1 DFQATT and CDR2 SNEGSKA (reference sequence). CDR3 sequence (DNA): TGCAGTGCTCTCGACTCAATCTCCTACGAGCAGTACTTC. Protein product: CSALDSISYEQYF.

This clonotype was observed a single time. The chain recombines TRBV20-1 with TRBJ1-5, with D perhaps TRBD1 (5 bases). V was pared by 1 base and J by 4 bases, with 8 bases between. This CDR3 is built from 13 residues. The germline V gene encodes CDR1 DFQATT and CDR2 SNEGSKA (reference sequence). CDR3 nucleotides: TGCAGTGCTAGAGGGGACCTAAATCAGCCCCAGCATTTT. As protein: CSARGDLNQPQHF.

The rearrangement uses TRBV4-2 and TRBJ2-5, with 7 nucleotides matching TRBD2. CDR1 and CDR2 (germline): LGHNA, YNFKEQ. The CDR3 runs 15 residues. The V gene end was trimmed by 2 bases and the J gene end by 2 bases; junction bases not matched to a gene: 5. CDR3 protein: CASSQMGGRQETQYF. The CDR3 nucleotides read TGTGCCAGCAGCCAAATGGGCGGGAGACAAGAGACCCAGTACTTC.

This sequence joins TRBV3-1 and TRBJ2-5; the D gene is possibly TRBD1 (5 bases). V was pared by 6 bases and J by 4 bases, with 12 bases between. Germline-derived CDR1 and CDR2 are LGHDT and YNNKEL (reference sequence). The length of the CDR3 is 13 residues. The CDR3 is CASSLGHVETQYF. CDR3 DNA: TGTGCCAGCAGTCTCGGACACGTAGAGACCCAGTACTTC.

This chain links TRBV19 with TRBJ2-1; D is perhaps TRBD2 (6 bases). CDR3 length equals 14 residues. Trimming cost V 3 bases and J 4 bases, with 10 bases left between them. CDR1 and CDR2 (germline): LNHDA, SQIVND (reference sequence). The CDR3: CASSMGGNYNEQFF. The DNA for the CDR3 is TGTGCCAGTAGTATGGGGGGTAATTACAATGAGCAGTTCTTC.

V and J are TRBV6-5 and TRBJ2-5; D is perhaps TRBD2 (6 bases). Germline-derived CDR1 and CDR2 are MNHEY and SVGAGI. The CDR3 spans 15 residues. V was cut by 5 bases and J by 4 bases, with 17 bases left in between. CDR3 sequence reads: CASSMLEGLVETQYF. In nucleotides, the CDR3 is TGTGCCAGCAGTATGCTGGAGGGGTTGGTAGAGACCCAGTACTTC.

The chain links TRBV15 to TRBJ1-2, with D unresolved. Germline loops: CDR1 LNHNV, CDR2 YYDKDF (reference sequence). The CDR3 consists of 15 residues. The V gene lost 1 base and the J gene lost 8 bases, with 17 bases spanning the gap. The CDR3 coding sequence is TGTGCCACCAGCAGAGCCTACCTTTTGACGGCCGGCTACACCTTC. Its translation is CATSRAYLLTAGYTF. Together with reference TRBV15 and TRBJ1-2, the CDR3 gives the full variable domain: DAMVIQNPRYQVTQFGKPVTLSCSQTLNHNVMYWYQQKSSQAPKLLFHYYDKDFNNEADTPDNFQSRRPNTSFCFLDIRSPGLGDTAMYLCATSRAYLLTAGYTFGSGTRLTVV.

This clonotype was observed a single time. The chain joins TRBV30 to TRBJ1-2, with unresolved D. This CDR3 is 13 amino acids long. CDR1 is GTSNPN and CDR2 is SVGIG in the germline V gene (reference sequence). V shed 2 bases and J shed 7 bases, with 14 bases lying between them. The CDR3 DNA follows: TGTGCCTGGAGTAAGGCAGGCGACGGTGGCTACACCTTC. It is translated as CAWSKAGDGGYTF. The full variable domain, with the rest looked up from reference TRBV30 and TRBJ1-2, is SQTIHQWPATLVQPVGSPLSLECTVEGTSNPNLYWYRQAAGRGLQLLFYSVGIGQISSEVPQNLSASRPQDRQFILSSKKLLLSDSGFYLCAWSKAGDGGYTFGSGTRLTVV.

This chain joins TRBV3-1 and TRBJ2-1; no firm D call. CDR3 size: 12 residues. Germline CDR1 reads LGHDT; CDR2 reads YNNKEL (reference sequence). V lost 2 bases to trimming and J lost 6 bases, with 5 bases between them. The CDR3 reads CASSQSLNEQFF. In DNA, the CDR3 is TGTGCCAGCAGCCAAAGCCTCAATGAGCAGTTCTTC.

J is TRBJ1-5 and V is TRBV18, with D unresolved. The CDR3 length is 13 residues. Trimming removed 4 bases from V and 5 bases from J, with 9 bases in between. Germline assignment: CDR1 KGHSH and CDR2 LQKENI. The CDR3 here is CASSLEVDQPQHF. The CDR3 DNA reads as TGTGCCAGCTCACTCGAGGTAGATCAGCCCCAGCATTTT.

This rearrangement joins TRBV29-1 to TRBJ2-1; the match to TRBD2 covers 7 bases. Germline-derived CDR1 and CDR2 are SQVTM and ANQGSEA. V lost 0 bases and J lost 8; bases outside the gene matches: 7. This CDR3 is built from 14 residues. DNA for the CDR3: TGCAGCGTTGAAGATGTAGTGGGGGGGGATGAGCAGTTCTTC. Protein: CSVEDVVGGDEQFF.

This chain joins TRBV7-9 and TRBJ1-2; D possibly corresponds to TRBD1 (5 bases). CDR1 is SEHNR and CDR2 is FQNEAQ in the germline V gene (reference sequence). V gave up 5 bases and J gave up 7 bases, with 11 bases separating them. CDR3 size: 12 residues. This CDR3 reads CASSPGTSGYTF. CDR3 coding DNA: TGTGCCAGCAGCCCAGGGACTAGTGGCTACACCTTC.

The chain carries TRBV21-1 and TRBJ1-2; the table's D call, TRBD1, was not checked against the DNA. TRBV21-1 is shown as a pseudogene. This CDR3 has 16 residues. This chain's CDR3 is CASSKEVRDRDTGYTF. The CDR3 nucleotides read TGTGCCAGCAGCAAAGAGGTCCGGGACAGGGACACGGGCTACACCTTC.

The CDR3 nucleotides read TGCGCCAGCAGTGAAGACGGGAACACCGGGGAGCTGTTTTTT. Its protein is CASSEDGNTGELFF. The chain has TRBV4-3 and TRBJ2-2; D ambiguous. In germline, CDR1 is LGHNA, CDR2 YSLEER. V lost 6 bases and J 1 base, leaving 9 bases between the germline ends. CDR3 length: 14 amino acids.

This chain links TRBV29-1 with TRBJ2-7, with D maybe TRBD1 (6 bases). This CDR3 region has 12 residues. Germline V gives CDR1 SQVTM, CDR2 ANQGSEA. With 7 bases removed from V and 5 bases from J, the gap between germline ends came to 15 bases. CDR3 region: CSAYKQGNEQYF. The DNA for the CDR3 is TGCAGCGCCTACAAACAGGGAAACGAGCAGTACTTC.

The chain employs TRBV13 and TRBJ2-1; D unclear. The CDR3 is 14 residues long. Trimming removed 0 bases at V and 5 bases at J, with 8 bases between. Per the germline V gene, CDR1 is PRHDT and CDR2 is FYEKMQ (reference sequence). The DNA for the CDR3 is TGTGCCAGCAGCTTAGGGGGTCGCCACAATGAGCAGTTCTTC. Translating gives CASSLGGRHNEQFF.

The J gene is TRBJ2-7, the V gene TRBV30; 10 nucleotides agree with TRBD1. This CDR3 region has 14 residues. Looked up from germline, CDR1 is GTSNPN and CDR2 is SVGIG (reference sequence). Trimming cost V 2 bases and J 5 bases; bases outside gene matches: 6. The CDR3 reads CAWSLRQGANEQYF. Here the CDR3 DNA reads TGTGCCTGGAGTCTTCGACAGGGGGCTAACGAGCAGTACTTC.

The genes are TRBV3-1 and TRBJ2-1; D unclear. Trimming left V 3 bases short and J 4 bases short, with 16 bases between. CDR3 length: 16 amino acids. Germline V CDR1 and CDR2: LGHDT, YNNKEL (reference sequence). CDR3 protein: CASSQAPDLGYNEQFF. CDR3 coding DNA: TGTGCCAGCAGCCAGGCCCCGGACCTCGGATACAATGAGCAGTTCTTC.